This T cell receptor beta chain was captured by sequencing in a study of identical twins' blood T cells (dated by TCRdb to the early 2010s). Describing the broader study: Around 50 million Illumina reads were obtained across around twelve libraries, of which six were alpha-chain libraries and six were beta-chain libraries. TCR alpha and beta chain repertoires of three pairs of monozygous twins were compared using next-generation sequencing to assess genetic influence on repertoire formation.

This clonotype has just one count. Its antigen target is currently unknown. No clone much larger than this one lies a single base away; base qualities are absent. A lone read offers only weak evidence. Points the paper makes about the study in general: How many CDR3 clonotypes two donors shared depended mainly on the product of their cloneset sizes, and the twins did not clearly stray from this trend. Because the twins were raised together, environmental influences could not be ruled out as an explanation for the similarity between twins. Among the most abundant TCRbeta clonotypes, each donor shared more CDR3 sequences with her twin than with unrelated donors. Independent studies were stated to be required to validate the proposed role of the TCRalpha J segment in MHC recognition during thymic selection. V gene usage was reported to be markedly more similar within twin pairs than between unrelated donors, even among non-selected out-of-frame TCRbeta clonotypes.

Reading the germline V gene (reference sequence) gives CDR1 DFQATT and CDR2 SNEGSKA. The CDR3 sequence holds 13 residues, the cysteine and phenylalanine included. CDR3 DNA only is kept here, 39 bases in frame from base 1. V loses 0 bases of germline sequence and J loses 3 bases, and the interval between the two ends is 9 bases. Receptors were amplified or captured by 5' RACE. These reads were obtained on an Illumina Genome Analyzer IIx. To prepare the RNA-based TCR cDNA libraries, a previously described protocol was followed, with several modifications. To prevent cross-contamination, sample-specific barcodes were introduced on both ends of each TCR cDNA library during cDNA synthesis and amplification. For the original study's pipeline: Each library contained about 2 to 3.6 million CDR3-containing reads, and somewhere between about 90,000 and nearly 550,000 clonotypes were identified for each individual. Reads with improper barcode index combinations were discarded, and clonesets were then built for each library with the MiTCR software. While assembling CDR3 clonotypes, MiTCR filtered or rescued low-quality reads and corrected PCR and sequencing errors. Artificial out-of-frame clonotypes were mapped to in-frame sequences, with one indel allowed in the CDR3, and then removed. V and J gene usage similarity between donors was measured as Jensen-Shannon divergence divided by mean entropy. TCRdb reanalyzed the raw reads on its own, using fastp at Q25 for trimming and MiXCR for clone calling, and kept in-frame beta chains. Each CDR3 protein gets just one entry, which takes the most common genes and DNA from the rows behind it. The V and J calls, along with clone size, are taken from TCRdb and not from the paper's own processing. This sample has a few hundred thousand distinct CDR3 sequences in its table, and roughly 31% of those were observed once. The ten most abundant clones make up about 6.1% of the sample.

Six healthy women forming three monozygous twin pairs were used as donors. All three twin pairs had been raised together and were thought likely to have encountered the same vaccines and infectious agents. TCR cDNA libraries were prepared from RNA that was isolated from peripheral blood mononuclear cells. The rearrangement joined TRBV20-1 to TRBJ2-7, with no reliable assignment of the D segment. Sequenced: PBMCs. The clonotype originates from a woman aged 18-49 years in good health. In nucleotide form, the sequence is TGCAGTGCTAGAGATTCGAGGTTCTACGAGCAGTACTTC. This codes for CSARDSRFYEQYF.